A single sample gave rise to the 14 T cell receptor beta chains below, sequenced in a study of blood T cell repertoires in COVID-19. Assay: immunoSEQ multiplex PCR; the TCRdb copy retains only in-frame clones and omits some. The sample has about 200,000 clones, over 75% seen once. The material sequenced was PBMCs or T cells enriched from blood (not recorded which). These receptors all stem from a woman in her forties with acute COVID-19.

The chain employs TRBV5-1 and TRBJ1-1, with D uncertain. The germline V gene has CDR1 SGHRS and CDR2 YFSETQ. This CDR3 region has 13 residues. V was pared by 4 bases and J by 5 bases, with 12 bases between. The CDR3 DNA sequence: TGCGCCAGCAGCGGGTCCCACGGGACTGAAGCTTTCTTT. Translated, it gives CASSGSHGTEAFF.

V and J are TRBV25-1 and TRBJ2-7; D is possibly TRBD2 (6 bases). This CDR3 is built from 15 residues. With 2 bases removed from V and 4 bases from J, the gap between germline ends came to 15 bases. The germline V gene has CDR1 MGHDK and CDR2 SYGVNS. CDR3 sequence (DNA): TGTGCCAGCAGTGAACGGAGGGTGGGCCCTTACGAGCAGTACTTC. Translated, it gives CASSERRVGPYEQYF.

This clone was observed a few times. V and J are TRBV19 and TRBJ1-5, with no clear D. This CDR3 comprises 16 residues. Trimming pared 7 bases from V and 0 bases from J, leaving 16 bases between. The germline V gene encodes CDR1 LNHDA and CDR2 SQIVND (reference sequence). The CDR3 spells CASIKLPGASNQPQHF. As DNA, the CDR3 is TGTGCCAGTATCAAACTCCCGGGAGCTAGCAATCAGCCCCAGCATTTT.

The chain uses TRBV9 and TRBJ2-6, with D unresolved. The germline V gene encodes CDR1 SGDLS and CDR2 YYNGEE. This CDR3 region has 15 residues. Trimming removed 4 bases from V and 3 bases from J, with 11 bases in between. The CDR3 is CASSTRGDGANVLTF. CDR3 bases: TGTGCCAGCAGCACCCGCGGCGATGGGGCCAACGTCCTGACTTTC.

The chain employs TRBV28 and TRBJ1-2; 7 bases are shared with TRBD1. This CDR3 has 14 amino acids. Trimming removed 5 bases from V and 3 bases from J; junction bases left unmatched: 6. Germline CDR1 and CDR2: MDHEN and SYDVKM. The CDR3 sequence: CASSTPDRDYGYTF. The CDR3 DNA sequence: TGTGCCAGCAGTACCCCCGACAGGGACTATGGCTACACCTTC.

The gene calls are TRBV28 and TRBJ1-2; D may be TRBD1 (5 bases). Trimming stripped 2 bases from V and 8 bases from J, with 6 bases between. The CDR3 is 11 amino acids. Per the germline V gene, CDR1 is MDHEN and CDR2 is SYDVKM. Here the CDR3 reads CASSLDRGYTF. The DNA of the CDR3 is TGTGCCAGCAGTTTAGACAGAGGCTACACCTTC.

J is TRBJ1-1 and V is TRBV2, with D uncertain. Germline V gene sequence: CDR1 SNHLY, CDR2 FYNNEI. This CDR3 is 11 amino acids long. V lost 6 bases and J 2 bases, leaving 4 bases between the germline ends. The CDR3 region is CASRSNTEAFF. The CDR3 nucleotides read TGTGCCAGCAGAAGCAACACTGAAGCTTTCTTT.

This clone showed up many times. J is TRBJ1-5 and V is TRBV19, with D maybe TRBD1 (5 bases). V lost 9 bases and J lost 9, with 6 bases in between. CDR1 and CDR2 from the germline V gene are LNHDA and SQIVND (reference sequence). CDR3 size: 9 residues. DNA of the CDR3: TGTGCCAGCGGGGGGCCCCAGCATTTT. Its protein is CASGGPQHF.

The rearrangement joins TRBV5-4 to TRBJ2-5, with a weak D call TRBD2 (5 bases). In germline, CDR1 is SGHNT, CDR2 YYREEE (reference sequence). The CDR3 spans 14 residues. With 4 bases removed from V and 5 bases from J, the gap between germline ends came to 15 bases. The CDR3 reads CASSTRGLTETQYF. In DNA, the CDR3 is TGTGCCAGCAGCACCCGAGGGCTCACCGAGACCCAGTACTTC.

The J gene is TRBJ1-2, the V gene TRBV19, with 9 nucleotides matching TRBD1. The CDR3 runs to 15 residues. V lost 5 bases, J lost 4 bases, and 8 bases stayed unmatched. Germline CDR1 reads LNHDA; CDR2 reads SQIVND (reference sequence). The CDR3 DNA reads TGTGCCAGTAGTCCACGACAGGGGGGCGGCTATGGCTACACCTTC. As protein: CASSPRQGGGYGYTF.

The chain joins TRBV30 to TRBJ2-1; 8 bases line up with TRBD1. CDR3 length: 14 amino acids. Germline V CDR1 and CDR2: GTSNPN, SVGIG (reference sequence). The V gene end was trimmed by 0 bases and the J gene end by 8 bases; junction bases not matched to a gene: 6. CDR3 in amino acids: CAWSVGQGAYEQFF. Here the CDR3 DNA reads TGTGCCTGGAGTGTAGGGCAGGGGGCTTATGAGCAGTTCTTC.

The rearrangement joins TRBV7-6 to TRBJ1-4; D ambiguous. Looked up from germline, CDR1 is SGHVS and CDR2 is FNYEAQ. The ends were cut back, 1 base at V and 8 bases at J, with 11 bases in the middle. This CDR3 contains 14 residues. CDR3 coding DNA: TGTGCCAGCAGCTTAGGACGTAGAGGGGAAAAACTGTTTTTT. It specifies CASSLGRRGEKLFF.

The rearrangement links TRBV3-1 (or the pseudogene TRBV3-2) to TRBJ2-5, with TRBD1 matching 7 bases. V shed 2 bases, J shed 4 bases, and the junction held 7 bases outside the gene matches. This CDR3 is built from 15 residues. CDR1 LGHDT and CDR2 YNNKEL come from the germline V gene (reference sequence). The CDR3 sequence is CASSQQRGLGETQYF. The CDR3 DNA follows: TGTGCCAGCAGCCAACAGAGGGGGCTGGGAGAGACCCAGTACTTC.

About this clone itself: Other DNA sequences in this sample translate to the same CDR3. The V gene is TRBV7-2, the J gene TRBJ1-5; no clear D gene. Germline lookup yields CDR1 SGHTA and CDR2 FQGNSA. CDR3 length: 13 residues. V was trimmed by 2 bases and J by 5 bases, leaving 7 bases between them. CDR3 residues: CASSLRGDQPQHF. The DNA for the CDR3 is TGTGCCAGCAGCTTACGGGGAGATCAGCCCCAGCATTTT.